This T cell receptor (beta chain) was retrieved from a study of cytomegalovirus exposure and HLA in healthy donors. V lost 1 base to trimming and J lost 8 bases, with 10 bases between them. Germline lookup yields CDR1 SGHDT and CDR2 YYEEEE. This CDR3 comprises 13 residues. For this clone: Its antigen is unknown.

With 60 Vbeta and 13 Jbeta primers, the PCR was carried out. The repertoire was sequenced with immunoSEQ multiplex PCR; TCRdb's copy has only in-frame clones and lacks some. The sample includes about 150,000 clones, roughly 79% of them seen just once. Study-level findings and limits: Sequencing had likely introduced a cluster of highly shared sequence variants as an artifact. Rarity marked most TCR sequences, yet some public TCRs occurred in many donors. The authors later found HLA-associated TCR beta chains more clonally expanded than equally common others. Testing in vitro showed a few CMV-associated chains specific for CMV antigens.

The chain is built from TRBV5-6 and TRBJ1-3, with D perhaps matching TRBD1 (5 bases). The sample was PBMCs. This sequence originates from a male donor in good health and CMV-seronegative. CDR3 sequence: CASSLSGADTIYF. The CDR3 DNA reads TGTGCCAGCAGCTTGAGTGGGGCGGACACCATATATTTT.